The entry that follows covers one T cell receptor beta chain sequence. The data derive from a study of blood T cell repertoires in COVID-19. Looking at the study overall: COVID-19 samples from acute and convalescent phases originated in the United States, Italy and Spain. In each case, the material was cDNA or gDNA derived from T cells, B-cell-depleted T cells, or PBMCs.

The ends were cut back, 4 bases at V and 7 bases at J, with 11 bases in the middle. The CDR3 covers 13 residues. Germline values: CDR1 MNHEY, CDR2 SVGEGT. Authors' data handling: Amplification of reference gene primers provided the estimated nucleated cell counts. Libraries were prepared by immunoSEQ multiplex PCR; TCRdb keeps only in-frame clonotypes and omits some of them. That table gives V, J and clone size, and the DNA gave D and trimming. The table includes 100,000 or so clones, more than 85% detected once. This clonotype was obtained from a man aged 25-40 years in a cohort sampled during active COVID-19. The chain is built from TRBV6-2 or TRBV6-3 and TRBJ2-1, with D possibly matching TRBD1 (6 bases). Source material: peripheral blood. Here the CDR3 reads CASSSQGANEQFF. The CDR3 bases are TGTGCCAGCAGTTCACAGGGCGCGAATGAGCAGTTCTTC.